The rows below give T cell receptor beta chains drawn from one sample of a study of vaccination effects on CD4 cells after COVID-19. Method: immunoSEQ multiplex PCR; TCRdb's copy keeps in-frame clones and lacks some. The sample comprises over 50,000 clones, 73% of which are singletons, and 0.95% to 1.5% rests with the top ten. The antigens these receptors bind are not known. The sample in question was CD4+ T cells from PBMCs cultured with HCoV-229E spike peptides, obtained after COVID-19 vaccination. The receptor source for this set is a human donor who received a COVID-19 vaccine. Each CDR3 is given without its conserved first and last residue.

TRBJ1-6 TRBV7-3 ASSSRTGRDSPLH
TRBJ1-2 TRBV28 ASSLSGTAVSYT
TRBJ2-4 TRBV7-2 ASSLDRGRHIQY
TRBJ2-6 TRBV9 ASSVGGSGANVLT
TRBJ2-1 TRBV19 ASSPPGSRNEQF
TRBJ1-5 TRBV28 ASSRTRSQPQH
TRBJ2-1 TRBV6-6 ASSYEGRLSNEQF
TRBJ2-5 TRBV24-1 ATSEHPTSGTQETQY
TRBJ1-1 TRBV9 ASSSIGTGGTEAF
TRBJ2-3 TRBV3-1/TRBV3-2 ASSQDRLAGTDTQY
TRBJ2-3 TRBV27 ASSFGGGLTDTQY
TRBJ1-5 TRBV19 ASSIRLQPQH
TRBJ2-2 TRBV6-6 ASSPRGADTGELF
TRBJ1-1 TRBV28 ASSLLPGQGGSWAF
TRBJ1-1 TRBV6-5 ASSWSGSTEAF
TRBJ2-3 TRBV9 ASSARTSTDTQY
TRBJ2-4 TRBV21-1 ASSTQTDILAKNIQY
TRBJ1-4 TRBV6-4 ASRDGEKLF
TRBJ2-1 TRBV7-2 ASSLLGDRGRIGNEQF
TRBJ2-3 TRBV6-5 ASSYRYSSADTQY
TRBJ1-1 TRBV20-1 AGYSNTEAF
TRBJ1-1 TRBV19 ASSFGDSRTEAF
TRBJ2-3 TRBV5-1 ASSYRGGGTDTQY
TRBJ1-2 TRBV3-1/TRBV3-2 ASSQDRWEEGYT
TRBJ2-5 TRBV9 ASSADWVPRETQY
TRBJ2-1 TRBV19 ASSIDRGDATPNEQF
TRBJ1-5 TRBV4-2 ASSFDREQPQH
TRBJ2-2 TRBV29-1 SARISGGAVGELF
TRBJ2-5 TRBV7-2 ASSTGQGRMETQY
TRBJ1-5 TRBV11-2 ASPVGRDSNQPQH
TRBJ1-1 TRBV5-6 ASSWVDRPNTEAF
TRBJ2-3 TRBV19 SGATTDTQY
TRBJ1-4 TRBV2 ASSEYGARREKLF